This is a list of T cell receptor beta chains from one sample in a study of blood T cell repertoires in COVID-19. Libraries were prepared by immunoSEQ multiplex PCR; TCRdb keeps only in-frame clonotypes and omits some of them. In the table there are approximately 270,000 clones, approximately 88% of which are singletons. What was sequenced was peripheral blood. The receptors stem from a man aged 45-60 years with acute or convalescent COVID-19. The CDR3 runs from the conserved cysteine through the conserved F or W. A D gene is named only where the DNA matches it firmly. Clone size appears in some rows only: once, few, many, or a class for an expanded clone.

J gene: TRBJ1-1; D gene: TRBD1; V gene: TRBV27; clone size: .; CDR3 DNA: TGTGCCAGCATCGGGACAGGGGCCTCCTCTGAAGCTTTCTTT; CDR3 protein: CASIGTGASSEAFF
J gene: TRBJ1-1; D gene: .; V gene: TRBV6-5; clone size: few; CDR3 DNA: TGTGCCAGCAGTTGGACAACGGGGGGTGAAGCTTTCTTT; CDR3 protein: CASSWTTGGEAFF
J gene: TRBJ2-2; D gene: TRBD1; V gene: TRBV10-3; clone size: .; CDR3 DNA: TGTGCCATCGCCTCCGGGACAGTGAACACCGGGGAGCTGTTTTTT; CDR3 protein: CAIASGTVNTGELFF
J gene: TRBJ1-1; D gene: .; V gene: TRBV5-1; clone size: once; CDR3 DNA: TGCGCCAGCAGCCCCGAGGGTAGGACTGAAGCTTTCTTT; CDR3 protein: CASSPEGRTEAFF
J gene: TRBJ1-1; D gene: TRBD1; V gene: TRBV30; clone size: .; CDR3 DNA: TGTGCCTGGGCCCCCGGCGGAAGGGGGCGGCAAGCTTTCTTT; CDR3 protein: CAWAPGGRGRQAFF
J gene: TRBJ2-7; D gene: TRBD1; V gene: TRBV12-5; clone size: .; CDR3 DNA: TGTGCTAGTGGTTTGGTGGACAGGGGGTCCTTTTACGAGCAGTACTTC; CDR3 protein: CASGLVDRGSFYEQYF
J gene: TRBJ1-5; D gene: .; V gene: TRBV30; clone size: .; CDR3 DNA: TGTGCCTGGGCAACAGGGTTTAATCAGCCCCAGCATTTT; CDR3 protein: CAWATGFNQPQHF
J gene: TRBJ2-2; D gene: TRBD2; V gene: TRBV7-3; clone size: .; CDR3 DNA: TGTGCCAGCAGCTCAGTAGCGGGGAGGCACGGCGGGGAGCTGTTTTTT; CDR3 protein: CASSSVAGRHGGELFF
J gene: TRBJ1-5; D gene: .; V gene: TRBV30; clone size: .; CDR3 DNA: TGTGCCTCTGCGGGAGGTGAATTTATGGGCAATCAGCCCCAGCATTTT; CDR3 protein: CASAGGEFMGNQPQHF
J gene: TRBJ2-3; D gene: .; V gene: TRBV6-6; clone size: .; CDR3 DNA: TGTGCCAGCAGCCAAATCACAGATACGCAGTATTTT; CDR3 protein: CASSQITDTQYF
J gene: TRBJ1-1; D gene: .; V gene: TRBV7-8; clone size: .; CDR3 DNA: TGTGCCAGCAGCTTTCCGGGGAGCATGAACACTGAAGCTTTCTTT; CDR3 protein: CASSFPGSMNTEAFF
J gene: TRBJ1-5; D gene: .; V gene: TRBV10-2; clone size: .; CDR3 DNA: TGCGCCAGCAGCCATAGCAATCAGCCCCAGCATTTT; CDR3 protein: CASSHSNQPQHF
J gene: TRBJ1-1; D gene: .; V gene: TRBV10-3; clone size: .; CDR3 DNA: TGTGCCATCCGGGGAGGAGCGAACACTGAAGCTTTCTTT; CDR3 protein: CAIRGGANTEAFF
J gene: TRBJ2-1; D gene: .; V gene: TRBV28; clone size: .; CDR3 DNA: TGTGCCAGCAGTTTACGAGATGAGCAGTTCTTC; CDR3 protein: CASSLRDEQFF
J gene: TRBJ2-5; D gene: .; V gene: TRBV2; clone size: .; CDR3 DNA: TGTGCCAGCAGTGAACGCGACTATCAAGAGACCCAGTACTTC; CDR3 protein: CASSERDYQETQYF
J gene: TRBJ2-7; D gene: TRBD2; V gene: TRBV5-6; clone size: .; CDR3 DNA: TGTGCCAGCAGCTTGGGATTAGCGGGGGGAAAATCCTACGAGCAGTACTTC; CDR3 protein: CASSLGLAGGKSYEQYF
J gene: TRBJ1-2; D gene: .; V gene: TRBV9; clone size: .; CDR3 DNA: TGTGCCAGCAGCGCCCCGGGGAGGGGAAGCTATGGCTACACCTTC; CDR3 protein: CASSAPGRGSYGYTF
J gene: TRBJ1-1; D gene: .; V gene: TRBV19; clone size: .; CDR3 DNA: TGTGCCAGTAGTAGGGGGGGTGCGAGCACTGAAGCTTTCTTT; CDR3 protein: CASSRGGASTEAFF
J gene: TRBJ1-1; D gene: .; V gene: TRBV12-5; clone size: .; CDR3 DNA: TGTGCTAGTGGTTCGAGGACAAACCCTTTATTGAACACTGAAGCTTTCTTT; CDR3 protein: CASGSRTNPLLNTEAFF
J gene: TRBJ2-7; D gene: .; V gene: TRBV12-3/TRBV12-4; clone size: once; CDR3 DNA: TGTGCCAGCAGTGGGGGGAAAGAGCAGTACTTC; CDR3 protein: CASSGGKEQYF
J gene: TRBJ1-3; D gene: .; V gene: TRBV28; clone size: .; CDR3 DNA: TGTGCCAGCAGCCCACAGGATTTGAACACCATATATTTT; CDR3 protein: CASSPQDLNTIYF
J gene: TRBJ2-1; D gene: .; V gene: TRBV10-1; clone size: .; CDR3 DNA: TGCGCCAGCAGTGAGTCGGGGCTGAATGAGCAGTTCTTC; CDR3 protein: CASSESGLNEQFF
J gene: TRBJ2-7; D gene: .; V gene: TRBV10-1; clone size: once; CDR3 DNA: TGCGCCAGCAGTGGAGCGTCCTCGGAAGAGCAGTACTTC; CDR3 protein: CASSGASSEEQYF
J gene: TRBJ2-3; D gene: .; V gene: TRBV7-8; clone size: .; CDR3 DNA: TGTGCCAGCAGCCAAGGAGAGGGCACAGATACGCAGTATTTT; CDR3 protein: CASSQGEGTDTQYF
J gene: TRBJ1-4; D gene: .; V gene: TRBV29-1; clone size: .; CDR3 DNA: TGCAGCGCCGAGGGGGAACCGAATGAAAAACTGTTTTTT; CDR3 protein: CSAEGEPNEKLFF
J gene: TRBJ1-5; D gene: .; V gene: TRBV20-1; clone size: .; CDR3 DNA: TGCAGTGCTAGTAATCCCGGGAGCAATCAGCCCCAGCATTTT; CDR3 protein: CSASNPGSNQPQHF
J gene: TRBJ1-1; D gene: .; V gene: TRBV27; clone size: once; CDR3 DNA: TGTGCCAGCAGCCCCTTACAGGGCTGGAACACTGAAGCTTTCTTT; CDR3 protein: CASSPLQGWNTEAFF
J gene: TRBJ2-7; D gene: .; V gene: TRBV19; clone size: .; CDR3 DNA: TGTGCCAGTAGTATAGTAGCAGGGACCTACGAGCAGTACTTC; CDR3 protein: CASSIVAGTYEQYF
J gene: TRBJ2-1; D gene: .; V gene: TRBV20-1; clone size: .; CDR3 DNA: TGCAGTGCTAGTTATTCGGGGAGAAGTTTGGATGAGCAGTTCTTC; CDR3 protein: CSASYSGRSLDEQFF
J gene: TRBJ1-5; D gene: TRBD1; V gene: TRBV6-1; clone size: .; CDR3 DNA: TGTGCCAGCAGTGAAAGGGGGACAGGGCGTCTCCGACAGCCCCAGCATTTT; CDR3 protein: CASSERGTGRLRQPQHF
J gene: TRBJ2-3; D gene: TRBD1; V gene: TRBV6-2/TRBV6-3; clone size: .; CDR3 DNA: TGTGCCAGCAGTATGGACAGGGTTGCAGATACGCAGTATTTT; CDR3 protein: CASSMDRVADTQYF
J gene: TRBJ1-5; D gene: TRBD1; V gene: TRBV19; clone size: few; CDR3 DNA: TGTGCCAGTAGATGGACAGGGGATCGGAGCAATCAGCCCCAGCATTTT; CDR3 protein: CASRWTGDRSNQPQHF
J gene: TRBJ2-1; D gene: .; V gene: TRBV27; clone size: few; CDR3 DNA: TGTGCCAGCAGTTTATCTGTCGGCAGCAGAGCGGACAATGAGCAGTTCTTC; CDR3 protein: CASSLSVGSRADNEQFF
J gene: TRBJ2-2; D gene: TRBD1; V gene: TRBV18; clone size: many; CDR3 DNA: TGTGCCAGCTCACCAGCCGGGACAGGGGTTCCCGGGGAGCTGTTTTTT; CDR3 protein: CASSPAGTGVPGELFF
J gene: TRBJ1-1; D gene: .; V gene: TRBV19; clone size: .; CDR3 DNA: TGTGCCAGTAGTATCCCCGGCAGGGACACTGAAGCTTTCTTT; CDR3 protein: CASSIPGRDTEAFF
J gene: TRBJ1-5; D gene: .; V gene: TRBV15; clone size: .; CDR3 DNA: TGTGCCACCAGCAGAGTCAGGGGAAGCAATCAGCCCCAGCATTTT; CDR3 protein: CATSRVRGSNQPQHF
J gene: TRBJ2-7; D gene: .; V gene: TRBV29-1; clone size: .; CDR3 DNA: TGCAGCGTTGTGGGCATCGAGCAGTACTTC; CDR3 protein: CSVVGIEQYF
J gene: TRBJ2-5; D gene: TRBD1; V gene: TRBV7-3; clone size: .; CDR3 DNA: TGTGCCAGCAGCGCCTCGGGACAGGGGGCCATGGAGACCCAGTACTTC; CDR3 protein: CASSASGQGAMETQYF
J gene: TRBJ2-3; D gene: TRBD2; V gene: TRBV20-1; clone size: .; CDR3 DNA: TGCAGTGCTACGAGGGGAGGGGCACAGTATTTT; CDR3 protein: CSATRGGAQYF
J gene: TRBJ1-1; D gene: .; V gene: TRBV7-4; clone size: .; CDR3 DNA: TGTGCCAGCAGCTTACTCATGGAGGGGACCACTGAAGCTTTCTTT; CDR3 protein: CASSLLMEGTTEAFF